The rows below give T cell receptor beta chains drawn from one sample of a study of blood T cell repertoires in COVID-19. TCRdb's table, derived via immunoSEQ multiplex PCR, lists solely in-frame clones and lacks some. The sample records about 140,000 clones, 60% to 80% being singletons. Material: PBMCs or T cells enriched from blood (not recorded which). Receptor source: a woman between 45 and 60 years old who had recovered from COVID-19. Each CDR3 is given with its conserved first and last residue. Each record gives: J gene, clone size, D gene, V gene, CDR3 protein, CDR3 DNA. D genes are given only for firm matches. Not every row has a clone size; where given, it reads once, few, many or a size class.

>TRBJ1-2|NA|TRBD1|TRBV19
CASSIGQGAYGYTF
TGTGCCAGTAGTATAGGACAGGGGGCCTATGGCTACACCTTC
>TRBJ2-4|NA|TRBD1|TRBV5-4
CASSEDRERIQYF
TGTGCCAGCAGCGAGGACAGGGAAAGAATTCAGTACTTC
>TRBJ1-3|NA|NA|TRBV9
CASSRGEGSGNTIYF
TGTGCCAGCAGCCGGGGGGAGGGATCCGGAAACACCATATATTTT
>TRBJ2-2|NA|NA|TRBV19
CASSMERGQQGNTGELFF
TGTGCCAGTAGTATGGAGCGGGGTCAACAGGGGAACACCGGGGAGCTGTTTTTT
>TRBJ1-2|NA|NA|TRBV4-1
CASSLPRTEGYGYTF
TGCGCCAGCAGCCTCCCAAGGACAGAAGGCTATGGCTACACCTTC
>TRBJ2-6|NA|TRBD1|TRBV5-8
CASSSGTGGSSGANVLTF
TGTGCCAGCAGCTCGGGGACAGGGGGTTCCTCTGGGGCCAACGTCCTGACTTTC
>TRBJ2-7|NA|NA|TRBV27
CASSLRGIYSATYEQYF
TGTGCCAGCAGTTTACGGGGGATCTACTCTGCTACCTACGAGCAGTACTTC
>TRBJ2-3|NA|TRBD2|TRBV7-3
CASSLTASSGGDTQYF
TGTGCCAGCAGCTTAACCGCCTCTAGCGGGGGAGATACGCAGTATTTT
>TRBJ1-2|NA|TRBD1|TRBV3-1/TRBV3-2
CASSPAGTALYTF
TGTGCCAGCAGCCCCGCCGGGACAGCTCTCTACACCTTC
>TRBJ2-3|NA|NA|TRBV5-1
CASSLYGRNTDTQYF
TGCGCCAGCAGCTTGTATGGCAGGAACACAGATACGCAGTATTTT
>TRBJ1-2|NA|TRBD1|TRBV6-1
CASSASPGDRGLDGYTF
TGTGCCAGCAGTGCAAGCCCCGGTGACAGGGGGTTAGATGGCTACACCTTC
>TRBJ1-5|NA|TRBD1|TRBV27
CASRAGQNNQPQHF
TGTGCCAGCAGGGCGGGACAGAACAATCAGCCCCAGCATTTT
>TRBJ2-1|NA|NA|TRBV11-3
CASSLVLQAGYNEQFF
TGTGCCAGCAGCTTAGTACTTCAGGCGGGATACAATGAGCAGTTCTTC
>TRBJ1-2|NA|TRBD1|TRBV15
CATSDPGGSGYTF
TGTGCCACCAGCGACCCAGGGGGCAGTGGCTACACCTTC
>TRBJ1-2|few|NA|TRBV11-2
CASSLWRVYGYTF
TGTGCCAGCAGCTTATGGCGGGTCTATGGCTACACCTTC
>TRBJ1-2|NA|NA|TRBV20-1
CSAQQLDGYTF
TGCAGTGCTCAGCAGCTAGATGGCTACACCTTC
>TRBJ2-1|few|NA|TRBV7-3
CASSLGTVNEQFF
TGTGCCAGCAGCTTAGGAACAGTCAATGAGCAGTTCTTC
>TRBJ2-7|many|NA|TRBV11-3
CASSSREGFYEQYF
TGTGCCAGCAGCTCGCGTGAGGGTTTTTACGAGCAGTACTTC
>TRBJ2-7|few|TRBD2|TRBV19
CASRTSGSYEQYF
TGTGCCAGTAGGACTAGCGGGAGCTACGAGCAGTACTTC
>TRBJ1-2|once|TRBD1|TRBV6-5
CASSYSPGTGEDGYTF
TGTGCCAGCAGTTACTCCCCCGGGACAGGGGAGGATGGCTACACCTTC
>TRBJ1-4|NA|TRBD1|TRBV5-1
CASSWGQLNEKLFF
TGCGCCAGCAGCTGGGGACAGTTGAATGAAAAACTGTTTTTT
>TRBJ2-5|NA|NA|TRBV11-2
CASSLTARGTQYF
TGTGCCAGCAGCTTAACTGCCCGAGGGACCCAGTACTTC
>TRBJ1-1|few|NA|TRBV19
CASSIGGGRTNTEAFF
TGTGCCAGTAGTATAGGCGGAGGACGGACGAACACTGAAGCTTTCTTT
>TRBJ1-5|NA|NA|TRBV19
CASSRSGNQPQHF
TGTGCCAGTAGTAGGTCGGGCAATCAGCCCCAGCATTTT
>TRBJ2-3|NA|TRBD1|TRBV12-5
CASGNTGTGGTDTQYF
TGTGCTAGTGGTAACACCGGGACAGGCGGCACAGATACGCAGTATTTT
>TRBJ2-2|NA|NA|TRBV28
CASSPNRDTYTGELFF
TGTGCCAGCAGTCCCAACCGGGACACATACACCGGGGAGCTGTTTTTT
>TRBJ2-2|medium-sized|NA|TRBV5-4
CASSLAGTGELFF
TGTGCCAGCAGCTTGGCAGGTACCGGGGAGCTGTTTTTT
>TRBJ1-1|NA|NA|TRBV5-8
CASSPYQGAGTEAFF
TGTGCCAGCAGCCCATATCAGGGTGCGGGGACTGAAGCTTTCTTT
>TRBJ2-5|NA|TRBD2|TRBV7-9
CASSLWLAEQETQYF
TGTGCCAGCAGCTTATGGCTAGCGGAACAAGAGACCCAGTACTTC
>TRBJ1-5|NA|NA|TRBV24-1
CATSGGGAKPQHF
TGTGCCACCAGCGGGGGGGGCGCGAAGCCCCAGCATTTT
>TRBJ2-1|NA|NA|TRBV3-1/TRBV3-2
CASSQVSGGYNEQFF
TGTGCCAGCAGCCAAGTGTCAGGGGGGTACAATGAGCAGTTCTTC
>TRBJ2-1|NA|TRBD2|TRBV7-9
CASSSGGESSYNEQFF
TGTGCCAGCAGCTCCGGGGGGGAAAGCTCCTACAATGAGCAGTTCTTC
>TRBJ2-7|NA|NA|TRBV18
CASSPGPGAYEQYF
TGTGCCAGCTCACCAGGGCCGGGGGCCTACGAGCAGTACTTC
>TRBJ2-7|NA|TRBD1|TRBV28
CASSRPDRVTYEQYF
TGTGCCAGCAGCCGCCCGGACAGGGTCACCTACGAGCAGTACTTC
>TRBJ2-5|NA|TRBD1|TRBV30
CTYSAGGETQYF
TGTACCTATAGTGCAGGGGGAGAGACCCAGTACTTC
>TRBJ1-4|few|TRBD1|TRBV10-3
CAIRIDRDEKLFF
TGTGCCATCAGGATTGACAGGGACGAAAAACTGTTTTTT
>TRBJ2-1|NA|NA|TRBV5-1
CASRSDTSSYNEQFF
TGCGCCAGCAGATCCGACACCAGCTCCTACAATGAGCAGTTCTTC
>TRBJ2-5|NA|TRBD2|TRBV5-1
CASSWGLLAGEETQYF
TGCGCCAGCAGCTGGGGACTACTAGCGGGAGAAGAGACCCAGTACTTC
>TRBJ2-1|NA|TRBD1|TRBV9
CASSPRQGDNEQFF
TGTGCCAGCAGCCCCCGTCAGGGGGACAATGAGCAGTTCTTC
>TRBJ2-2|NA|TRBD2|TRBV6-4
CASSDRLAHGELFF
TGTGCCAGCAGTGATCGACTAGCCCACGGGGAGCTGTTTTTT
>TRBJ1-6|few|TRBD1|TRBV6-1
CASSEAGGGGNSPLHF
TGTGCCAGCAGTGAAGCGGGTGGAGGGGGCAATTCACCCCTCCACTTT
>TRBJ2-5|few|NA|TRBV29-1
CSVEDRTSPKTQYF
TGCAGCGTTGAAGATCGTACTAGCCCTAAGACCCAGTACTTC
>TRBJ2-7|once|NA|TRBV11-2
CASSPRTAYEQYF
TGTGCCAGCAGCCCTAGGACAGCCTACGAGCAGTACTTC
>TRBJ1-1|few|NA|TRBV30
CAWSLGAEAFF
TGTGCCTGGTCCCTCGGGGCTGAAGCTTTCTTT
>TRBJ2-1|NA|NA|TRBV4-1
CASSQLKMSDEQFF
TGCGCCAGCAGCCAACTTAAGATGTCGGATGAGCAGTTCTTC
>TRBJ2-7|NA|NA|TRBV30
CAWSPRQFRDNRPPYEQYF
TGTGCCTGGAGTCCTCGGCAATTCCGGGACAACCGTCCGCCCTACGAGCAGTACTTC
>TRBJ1-6|NA|NA|TRBV5-1
CASSLSGGSPLHF
TGCGCCAGCAGCTTGTCGGGTGGTTCACCCCTCCACTTT
>TRBJ1-1|NA|NA|TRBV9
CASSTGRENTEAFF
TGTGCCAGCAGCACTGGACGGGAGAACACTGAAGCTTTCTTT
>TRBJ1-6|NA|NA|TRBV28
CASKIGTSGNSPLHF
TGTGCCAGCAAGATAGGGACTTCTGGTAATTCACCCCTCCACTTT